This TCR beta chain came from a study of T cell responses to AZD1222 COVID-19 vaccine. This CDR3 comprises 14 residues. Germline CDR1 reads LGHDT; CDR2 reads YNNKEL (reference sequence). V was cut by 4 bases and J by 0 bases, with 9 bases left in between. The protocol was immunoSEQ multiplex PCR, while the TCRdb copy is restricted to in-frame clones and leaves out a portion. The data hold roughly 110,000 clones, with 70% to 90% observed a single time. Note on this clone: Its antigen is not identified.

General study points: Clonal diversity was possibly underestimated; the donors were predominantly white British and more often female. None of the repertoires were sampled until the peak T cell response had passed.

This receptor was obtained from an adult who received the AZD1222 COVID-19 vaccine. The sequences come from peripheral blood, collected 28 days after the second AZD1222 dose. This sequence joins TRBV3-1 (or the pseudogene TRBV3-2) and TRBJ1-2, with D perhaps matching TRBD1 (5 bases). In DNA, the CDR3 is TGTGCCAGCAGCCCTAGAGGGGCTAACTATGGCTACACCTTC. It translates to CASSPRGANYGYTF.